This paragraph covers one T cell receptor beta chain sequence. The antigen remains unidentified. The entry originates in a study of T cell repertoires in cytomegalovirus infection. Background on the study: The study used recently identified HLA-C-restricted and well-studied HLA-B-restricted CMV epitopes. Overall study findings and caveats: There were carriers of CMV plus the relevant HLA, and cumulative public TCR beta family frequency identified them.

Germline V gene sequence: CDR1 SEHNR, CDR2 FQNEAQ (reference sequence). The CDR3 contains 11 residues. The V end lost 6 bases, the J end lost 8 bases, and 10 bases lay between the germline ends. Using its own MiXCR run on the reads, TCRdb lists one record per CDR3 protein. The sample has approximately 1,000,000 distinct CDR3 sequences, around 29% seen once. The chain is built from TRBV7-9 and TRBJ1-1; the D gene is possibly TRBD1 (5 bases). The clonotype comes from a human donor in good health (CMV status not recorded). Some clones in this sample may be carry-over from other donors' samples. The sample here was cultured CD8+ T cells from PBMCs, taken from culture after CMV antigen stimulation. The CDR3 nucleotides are TGTGCCAGCAGGCAAGGACAAGAAGCTTTCTTT. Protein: CASRQGQEAFF. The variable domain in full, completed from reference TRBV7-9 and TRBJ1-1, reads DTGVSQNPRHKITKRGQNVTFRCDPISEHNRLYWYRQTLGQGPEFLTYFQNEAQLEKSRLLSDRFSAERPKGSFSTLEIQRTEQGDSAMYLCASRQGQEAFFGQGTRLTVV.